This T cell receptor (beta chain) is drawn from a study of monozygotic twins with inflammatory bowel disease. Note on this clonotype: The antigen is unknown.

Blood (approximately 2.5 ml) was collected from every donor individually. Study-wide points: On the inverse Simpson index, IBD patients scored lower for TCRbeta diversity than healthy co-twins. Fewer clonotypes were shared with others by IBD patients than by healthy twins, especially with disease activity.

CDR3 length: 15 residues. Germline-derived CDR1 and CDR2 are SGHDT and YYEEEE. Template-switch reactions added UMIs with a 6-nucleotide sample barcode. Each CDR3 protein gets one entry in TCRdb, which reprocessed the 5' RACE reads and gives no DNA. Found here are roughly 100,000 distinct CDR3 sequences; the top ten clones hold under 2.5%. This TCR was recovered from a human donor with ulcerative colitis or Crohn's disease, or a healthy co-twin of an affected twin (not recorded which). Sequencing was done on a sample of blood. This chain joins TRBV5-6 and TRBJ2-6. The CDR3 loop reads CGSSLRGSGANVLTF.